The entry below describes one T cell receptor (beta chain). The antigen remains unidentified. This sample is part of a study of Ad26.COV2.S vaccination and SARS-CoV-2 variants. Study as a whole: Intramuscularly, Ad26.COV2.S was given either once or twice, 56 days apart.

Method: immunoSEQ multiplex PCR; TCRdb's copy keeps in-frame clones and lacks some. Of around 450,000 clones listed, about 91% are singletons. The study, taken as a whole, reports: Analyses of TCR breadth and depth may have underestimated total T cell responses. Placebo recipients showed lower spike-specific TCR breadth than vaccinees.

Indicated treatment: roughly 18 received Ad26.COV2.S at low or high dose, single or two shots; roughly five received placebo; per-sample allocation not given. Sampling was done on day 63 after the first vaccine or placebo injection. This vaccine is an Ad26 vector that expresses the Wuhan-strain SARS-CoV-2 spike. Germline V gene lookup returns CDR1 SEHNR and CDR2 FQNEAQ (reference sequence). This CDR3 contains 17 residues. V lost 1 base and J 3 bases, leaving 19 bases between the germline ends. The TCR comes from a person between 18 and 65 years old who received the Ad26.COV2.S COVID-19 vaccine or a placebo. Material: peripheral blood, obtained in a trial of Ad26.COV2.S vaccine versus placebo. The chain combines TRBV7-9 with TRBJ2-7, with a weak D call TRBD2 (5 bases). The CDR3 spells CASSLGFLLDPYYEQYF. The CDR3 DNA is TGTGCCAGCAGCTTAGGCTTCCTACTAGACCCGTACTACGAGCAGTACTTC.